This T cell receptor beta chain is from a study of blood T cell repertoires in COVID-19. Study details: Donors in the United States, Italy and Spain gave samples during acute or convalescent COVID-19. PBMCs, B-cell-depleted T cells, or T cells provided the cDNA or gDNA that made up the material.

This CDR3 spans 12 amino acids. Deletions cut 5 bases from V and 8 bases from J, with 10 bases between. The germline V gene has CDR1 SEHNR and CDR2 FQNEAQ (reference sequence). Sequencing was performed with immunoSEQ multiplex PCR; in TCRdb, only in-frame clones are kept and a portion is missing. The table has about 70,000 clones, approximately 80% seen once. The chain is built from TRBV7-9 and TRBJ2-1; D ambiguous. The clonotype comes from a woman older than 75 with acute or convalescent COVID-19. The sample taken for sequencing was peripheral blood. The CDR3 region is CASSPSGHEQFF. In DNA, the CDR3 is TGTGCCAGCAGCCCCAGTGGGCATGAGCAGTTCTTC.